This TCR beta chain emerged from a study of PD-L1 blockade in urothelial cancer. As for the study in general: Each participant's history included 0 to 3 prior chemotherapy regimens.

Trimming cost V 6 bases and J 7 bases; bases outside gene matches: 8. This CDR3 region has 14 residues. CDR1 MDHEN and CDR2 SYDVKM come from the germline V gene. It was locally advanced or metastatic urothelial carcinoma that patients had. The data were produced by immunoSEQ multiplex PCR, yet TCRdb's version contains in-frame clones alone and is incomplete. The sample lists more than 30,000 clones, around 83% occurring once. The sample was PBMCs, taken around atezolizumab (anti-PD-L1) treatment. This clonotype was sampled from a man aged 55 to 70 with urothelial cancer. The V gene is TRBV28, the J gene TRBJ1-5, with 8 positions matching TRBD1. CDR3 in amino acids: CASSSGGAEQPQHF. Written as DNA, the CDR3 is TGTGCCAGCAGCTCAGGGGGCGCTGAACAGCCCCAGCATTTT.